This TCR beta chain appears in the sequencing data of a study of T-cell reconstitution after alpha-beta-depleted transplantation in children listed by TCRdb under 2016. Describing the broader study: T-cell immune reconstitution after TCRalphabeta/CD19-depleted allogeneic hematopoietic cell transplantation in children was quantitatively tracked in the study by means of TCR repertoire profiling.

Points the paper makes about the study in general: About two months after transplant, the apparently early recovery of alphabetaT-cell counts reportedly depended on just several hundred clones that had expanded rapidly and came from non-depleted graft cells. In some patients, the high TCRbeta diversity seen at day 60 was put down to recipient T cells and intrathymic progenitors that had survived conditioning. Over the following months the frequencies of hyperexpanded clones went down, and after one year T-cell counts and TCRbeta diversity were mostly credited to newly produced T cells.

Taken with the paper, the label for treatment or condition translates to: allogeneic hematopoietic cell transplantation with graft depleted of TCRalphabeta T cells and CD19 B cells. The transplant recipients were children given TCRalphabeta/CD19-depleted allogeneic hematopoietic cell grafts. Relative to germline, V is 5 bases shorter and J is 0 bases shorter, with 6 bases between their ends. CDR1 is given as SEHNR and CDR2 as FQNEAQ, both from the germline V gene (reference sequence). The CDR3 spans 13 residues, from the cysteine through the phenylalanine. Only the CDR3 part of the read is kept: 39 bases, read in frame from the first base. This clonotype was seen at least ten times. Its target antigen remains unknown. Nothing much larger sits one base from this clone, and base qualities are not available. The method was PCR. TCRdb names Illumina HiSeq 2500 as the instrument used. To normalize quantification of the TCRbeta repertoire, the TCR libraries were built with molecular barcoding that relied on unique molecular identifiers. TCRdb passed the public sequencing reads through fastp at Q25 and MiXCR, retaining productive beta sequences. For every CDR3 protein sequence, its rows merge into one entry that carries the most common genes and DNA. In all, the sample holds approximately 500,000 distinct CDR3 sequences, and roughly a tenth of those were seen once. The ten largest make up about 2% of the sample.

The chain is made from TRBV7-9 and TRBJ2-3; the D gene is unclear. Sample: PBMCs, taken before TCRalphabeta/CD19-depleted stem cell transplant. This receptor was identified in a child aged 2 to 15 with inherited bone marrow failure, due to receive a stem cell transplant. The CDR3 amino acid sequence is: CASSQDSTDTQYF. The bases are TGTGCCAGCAGCCAGGACAGCACAGATACGCAGTATTTT.